This note documents a single T cell receptor beta chain sequence. Other DNA sequences in this specimen translate into the identical CDR3. These data belong to a study of cytomegalovirus exposure and HLA in healthy donors. The PCR used 60 Vbeta and 13 Jbeta primers. The data were produced by immunoSEQ multiplex PCR, yet TCRdb's version contains in-frame clones alone and is incomplete. The sample has some 130,000 clones; around 63% are singletons. The sequenced sample was PBMCs. This clonotype originated in a human donor in good health.

CDR3 sequence: CASSRDQETQYF. CDR3 nucleotide sequence: TGTGCCAGCTCCCGGGACCAAGAGACCCAGTACTTC. The genes are TRBV18 and TRBJ2-5; D is unresolved. Germline CDR1 is KGHSH and CDR2 is LQKENI. The CDR3 length is 12 residues. Deletions cut 6 bases from V and 0 bases from J, with 5 bases between.